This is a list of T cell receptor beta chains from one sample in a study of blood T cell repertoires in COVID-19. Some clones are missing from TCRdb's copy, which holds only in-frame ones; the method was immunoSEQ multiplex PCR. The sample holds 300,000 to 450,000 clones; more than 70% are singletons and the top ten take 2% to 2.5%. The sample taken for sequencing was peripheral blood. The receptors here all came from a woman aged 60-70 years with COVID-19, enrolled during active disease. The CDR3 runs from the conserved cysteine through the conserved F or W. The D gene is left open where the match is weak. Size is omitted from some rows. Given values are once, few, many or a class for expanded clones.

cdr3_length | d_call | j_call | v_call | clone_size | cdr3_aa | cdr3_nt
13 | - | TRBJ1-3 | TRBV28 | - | CASREGSGNTIYF | TGTGCCAGCAGGGAGGGTTCTGGAAACACCATATATTTT
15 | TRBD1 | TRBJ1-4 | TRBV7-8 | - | CASREVGTGGEKLFF | TGTGCCAGCAGGGAAGTCGGGACAGGTGGCGAAAAACTGTTTTTT
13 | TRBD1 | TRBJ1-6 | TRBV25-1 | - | CASSNRGNSPLHF | TGTGCCAGCAGTAACAGGGGTAATTCACCCCTCCACTTT
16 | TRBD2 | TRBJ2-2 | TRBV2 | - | CASSRLAGSYTGELFF | TGTGCCAGCAGCCGACTAGCGGGGAGCTACACCGGGGAGCTGTTTTTT
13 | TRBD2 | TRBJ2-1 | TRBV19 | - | CASRTSGHHEQFF | TGTGCCAGTAGAACTAGCGGCCATCATGAGCAGTTCTTC
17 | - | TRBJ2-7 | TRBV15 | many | CATSRDRTAWASYEQYF | TGTGCCACCAGCAGAGACCGGACAGCATGGGCCTCCTACGAGCAGTACTTC
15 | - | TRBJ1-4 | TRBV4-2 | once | CASSQVEGSNEKLFF | TGTGCCAGCAGCCAAGTTGAAGGGAGTAATGAAAAACTGTTTTTT
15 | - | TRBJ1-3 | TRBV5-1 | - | CASSLVSGYGDTIYF | TGCGCCAGCAGCTTGGTATCAGGGTATGGAGACACCATATATTTT
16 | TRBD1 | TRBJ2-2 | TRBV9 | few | CASSGGGTGNTGELFF | TGTGCCAGCAGCGGAGGGGGGACAGGGAACACCGGGGAGCTGTTTTTT
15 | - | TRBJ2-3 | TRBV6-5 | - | CATRRGGIETDTQYF | TGTGCCACCAGACGGGGTGGTATCGAAACAGATACGCAGTATTTT